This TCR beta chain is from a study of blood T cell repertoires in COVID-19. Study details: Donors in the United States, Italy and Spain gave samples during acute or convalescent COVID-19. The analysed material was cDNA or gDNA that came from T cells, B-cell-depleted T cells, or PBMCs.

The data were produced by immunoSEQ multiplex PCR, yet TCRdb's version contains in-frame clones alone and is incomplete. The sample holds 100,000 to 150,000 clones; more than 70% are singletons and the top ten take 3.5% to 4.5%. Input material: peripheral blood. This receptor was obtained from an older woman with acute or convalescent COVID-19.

The CDR3 spells CASSQWGRGVYNEQFF. The CDR3 DNA sequence: TGTGCCAGCAGCCAGTGGGGCAGGGGGGTCTACAATGAGCAGTTCTTC. The rearrangement joins TRBV3-1 (or the pseudogene TRBV3-2) to TRBJ2-1, with TRBD1 as a possible D gene (7 bases). The CDR3 extends over 16 amino acids. Trimming stripped 3 bases from V and 3 bases from J, with 15 bases between. Germline CDR1 is LGHDT and CDR2 is YNNKEL (reference sequence).